This T cell receptor beta chain is drawn from a study of CXCR3-negative and CXCR3-positive naive CD8 T cells. Across the whole study: Total TRB output reached about 130 million reads, about 1.5 +/- 0.3 million per library.

Preparation of TRB cDNA libraries relied on 5' RACE carrying UMI labels. TCRdb re-called the 5' RACE reads, yielding one record per CDR3 amino acid sequence without DNA. The sample is made up of over 50,000 distinct CDR3 sequences, and the top ten hold roughly 0.8% of it. Concerning this clonotype itself: Its antigen is unidentified.

CD45RO-CCR7+CD27+CD95- expression identified naive CD8+ T cells. Study-wide results and caveats: Naive CXCR3-positive cells had TRB CDR3s more hydrophobic than those of CXCR3-negative naive cells. Whereas memory cells differed, naive CXCR3-negative and CXCR3-positive cells shared similar TRBV-TRBJ usage.

The CDR3 length is 12 residues. Germline CDR1 reads MGHDK; CDR2 reads SYGVNS. The material sequenced was naive CXCR3+ CD8+ T cells from blood. Subset described: CD45RO-CCR7+CD27+CD95- naive CD8+ T cells expressing CXCR3 (TNR3+). The chain has TRBV25-1 and TRBJ1-6; the D call of TRBD1 rests on TCRdb alone, since no DNA is present to check it. This clonotype originated in a human donor in good health. Some clones in this sample may be carry-over from other donors' samples. The CDR3 loop is CASSPGYSPLHF. Complete variable domain (other parts from reference TRBV25-1 and TRBJ1-6): EADIYQTPRYLVIGTGKKITLECSQTMGHDKMYWYQQDPGMELHLIHYSYGVNSTEKGDLSSESTVSRIRTEHFPLTLESARPSHTSQYLCASSPGYSPLHFGNGTRLTVT.